This TCR beta chain was retrieved from a study of T cells expressing NK-cell markers. TCRdb reprocessed the 5' RACE reads and reports one entry per CDR3 protein, with no DNA. The sample holds some 340,000 distinct CDR3 sequences. CDR1 is LNHNV and CDR2 is YYDKDF in the germline V gene (reference sequence). The CDR3 is made up of 15 amino acids. This chain links TRBV15 with TRBJ2-7; as DNA is missing, the TRBD2 call by TCRdb cannot be tested. Sequencing input: blood T cells: a sorted CD56 or NKG2C T cell subset, CD4+ or CD8+ T cells, or bulk PBMC T cells (not recorded which). This clonotype originated in a man aged 18-69 years in good health. Here the CDR3 reads CATSRGGSAVGEQYF.